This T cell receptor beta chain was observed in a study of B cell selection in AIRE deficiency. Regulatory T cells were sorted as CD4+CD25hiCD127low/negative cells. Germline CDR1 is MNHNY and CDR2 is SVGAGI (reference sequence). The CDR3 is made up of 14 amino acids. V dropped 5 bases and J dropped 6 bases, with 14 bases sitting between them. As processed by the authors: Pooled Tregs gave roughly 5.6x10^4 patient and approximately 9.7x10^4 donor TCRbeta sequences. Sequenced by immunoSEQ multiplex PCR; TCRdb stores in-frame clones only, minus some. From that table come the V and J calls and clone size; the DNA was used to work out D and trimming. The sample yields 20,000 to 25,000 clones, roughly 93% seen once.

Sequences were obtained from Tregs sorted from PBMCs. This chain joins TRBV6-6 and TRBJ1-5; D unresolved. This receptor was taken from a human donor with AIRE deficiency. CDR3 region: CASSPIRAGQPQHF. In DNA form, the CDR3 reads TGTGCCAGCAGTCCTATCCGGGCCGGTCAGCCCCAGCATTTT.